This paragraph covers one T cell receptor (beta chain) sequence. As yet, its antigen is unknown. The protocol was immunoSEQ multiplex PCR, while the TCRdb copy is restricted to in-frame clones and leaves out a portion. The table records roughly 450,000 clones, approximately 92% of them present only once. These data are taken from a study of Ad26.COV2.S vaccination and SARS-CoV-2 variants. Study information: It was the COV1001 Ad26.COV2.S trial arm that included the donor. General observations from the study: There was reportedly substantial breadth in spike-specific CD8+ and CD4+ T cell responses after vaccination.

Treatment here: roughly 20 received Ad26.COV2.S at low or high dose, single or two shots; 5 received placebo; per-sample allocation not given. Sampling took place 63 days after the first vaccine or placebo injection. An Ad26 vector was used to express Wuhan-strain SARS-CoV-2 spike as the vaccine. Here the sequenced sample was peripheral blood, taken in a trial of Ad26.COV2.S vaccine versus placebo. This clonotype was obtained from a person between 18 and 59 years old who received the Ad26.COV2.S COVID-19 vaccine or a placebo.

The CDR3 protein is CASSVEDRVLANTGELFF. DNA of the CDR3: TGTGCCAGCAGCGTAGAGGACAGGGTACTTGCGAACACCGGGGAGCTGTTTTTT. This chain links TRBV9 with TRBJ2-2; TRBD1 matches at 8 bases. The CDR3 is 18 residues long. The germline gives CDR1 SGDLS, CDR2 YYNGEE. Trimming at V came to 0 bases and at J to 0 bases, leaving 7 bases not matched to a gene.